The text below deals with one T cell receptor (beta chain). The record originates from a study of T cells in Graves' hyperthyroidism and ophthalmopathy. Amplified regions were TCR beta CDR3 sequences from RNA transcripts. HTBI primers were used for first-round RT-PCR of the TCR CDR3. TCRdb fed the multiplex PCR reads into MiXCR, producing one record per CDR3 protein. The sample consists of about 500,000 distinct CDR3 sequences, approximately 49% of them appearing once. The CDR3 runs 18 residues. Unmatched junction bases numbered 19, after V lost 6 bases and J lost 0 bases. CDR1 is DFQATT, CDR2 SNEGSKA, per germline (reference sequence).

The sample taken for sequencing was peripheral blood or thyroid tissue (not recorded which). The TCR was taken from an adult woman with Graves' disease, either hyperthyroidism or ophthalmopathy (not recorded which). This chain connects TRBV20-1 to TRBJ2-7, with 8 positions matching TRBD2. CDR3 residues: CSAIPLGLAGASSYEQYF. CDR3 sequence (DNA): TGCAGTGCGATCCCCCTGGGGCTAGCGGGTGCCAGCTCCTACGAGCAGTACTTC.